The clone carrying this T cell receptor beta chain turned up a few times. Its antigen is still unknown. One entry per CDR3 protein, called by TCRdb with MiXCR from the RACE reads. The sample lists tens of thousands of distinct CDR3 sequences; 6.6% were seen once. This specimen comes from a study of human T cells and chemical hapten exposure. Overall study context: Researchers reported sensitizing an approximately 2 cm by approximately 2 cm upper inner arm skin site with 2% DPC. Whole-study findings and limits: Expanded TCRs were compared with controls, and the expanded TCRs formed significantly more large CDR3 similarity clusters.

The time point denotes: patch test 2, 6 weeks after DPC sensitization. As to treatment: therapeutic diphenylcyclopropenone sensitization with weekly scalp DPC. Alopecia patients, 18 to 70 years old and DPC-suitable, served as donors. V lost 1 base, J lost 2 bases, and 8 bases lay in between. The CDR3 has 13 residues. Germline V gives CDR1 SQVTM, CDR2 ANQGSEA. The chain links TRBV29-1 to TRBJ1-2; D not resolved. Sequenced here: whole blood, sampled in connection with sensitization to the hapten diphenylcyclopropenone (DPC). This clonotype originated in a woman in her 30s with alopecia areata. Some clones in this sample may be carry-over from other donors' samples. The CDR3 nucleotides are TGCAGCGTTGAAGTTTTCCGAAACTATGGCTACACCTTC. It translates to CSVEVFRNYGYTF.